Listed below are T cell receptor beta chains from one sample, sequenced in a study of CD8+ T cells in alopecia areata. Assay: immunoSEQ multiplex PCR; the TCRdb copy retains only in-frame clones and omits some. This sample has 150,000 or so clones, with 87% found just once. Sequences were derived from CD8+ T cells sorted from blood, sampled at week 0. These receptor sequences come from a human donor with alopecia areata. Each CDR3 is given with its conserved first and last residue. The D gene is left open where the match is weak. Expanded clones are given a class, and other clones once, few, many or no size at all.

.	once	TRBV6-6	TRBJ2-5	TGTGCCAGCAGTTACAGGGGGTTTACTGAGGAGACCCAGTACTTC	CASSYRGFTEETQYF
.	.	TRBV28	TRBJ2-7	TGTGCCAGCAGCGCGAGCCCAGCCTACGAGCAGTACTTC	CASSASPAYEQYF
.	.	TRBV27	TRBJ1-5	TGTGCCAGCAGTTCCGGGGACCCCAGTCAGCCCCAGCATTTT	CASSSGDPSQPQHF
.	.	TRBV7-9	TRBJ2-7	TGTGCCAGCAGCGGGGGAACAGGGTCCTCCTACGAGCAGTACTTC	CASSGGTGSSYEQYF
.	.	TRBV6-5	TRBJ2-7	TGTGCCAGCAGTTACCGACCCGAGAGGGACGAGCAGTACTTC	CASSYRPERDEQYF
.	.	TRBV6-1	TRBJ1-2	TGTGCCAGCATCCCCGGACAGTACTATGGCTACACCTTC	CASIPGQYYGYTF
.	.	TRBV9	TRBJ2-7	TGTGCCAGCAGCGTAGGTGAAGGGGGTTTCGAGCAGTACTTC	CASSVGEGGFEQYF
TRBD1	.	TRBV6-5	TRBJ2-1	TGTGCCAGCAGTCCCCCGGACAGGGGGCGGGATGAGCAGTTCTTC	CASSPPDRGRDEQFF
.	.	TRBV11-2	TRBJ2-7	TGTGCCAGCAGCTTAGCTGGGGCGACCTACGAGCAGTACTTC	CASSLAGATYEQYF
.	.	TRBV10-3	TRBJ2-7	TGTGCCATCAGCTCGTCCGGGCCTGCCTACGAGCAGTACTTC	CAISSSGPAYEQYF
.	.	TRBV7-8	TRBJ2-2	TGTGCCAGCAGCGCCTATGGCGCGAACACCGGGGAGCTGTTTTTT	CASSAYGANTGELFF
.	few	TRBV5-6	TRBJ2-3	TGTGCCAGCAGCCCAGTTCACACAGATACGCAGTATTTT	CASSPVHTDTQYF
.	.	TRBV27	TRBJ1-1	TGTGCCAGCCAGGACTCAGGCATGAACACTGAAGCTTTCTTT	CASQDSGMNTEAFF
.	few	TRBV6-6	TRBJ1-4	TGTGCCAGCAGTTACCCGGGGGAAAAACTGTTTTTT	CASSYPGEKLFF
.	.	TRBV29-1	TRBJ1-1	TGCAGCGTTGTAGGGGGGCTGAACACTGAAGCTTTCTTT	CSVVGGLNTEAFF
.	once	TRBV9	TRBJ2-5	TGTGCCAGCAGTCGGAGCGAGACCCAGTACTTC	CASSRSETQYF
.	.	TRBV6-6	TRBJ1-1	TGTGCCAGCAGTTACTCGACCGGTCTGGGGGACACTGAAGCTTTCTTT	CASSYSTGLGDTEAFF
.	.	TRBV4-1	TRBJ1-1	TGCGCCAGCAGCCAAGCGTCGGCTGCGGAGACTGAAGCTTTCTTT	CASSQASAAETEAFF
.	few	TRBV4-1	TRBJ2-7	TGCGCCAGCAGCCAGGGATCCATCTACGAGCAGTACTTC	CASSQGSIYEQYF
.	.	TRBV29-1	TRBJ2-1	TGCAGCGTTGAAGAGACATCCTACAATGAGCAGTTCTTC	CSVEETSYNEQFF
TRBD1	.	TRBV7-9	TRBJ2-7	TGTGCCAGCAGCTCTCCCGACAGGGGGAGCTACGAGCAGTACTTC	CASSSPDRGSYEQYF
TRBD2	.	TRBV2	TRBJ2-7	TGTGCCACGGAGCTAGCGGGAGAAGTCGAGCAGTACTTC	CATELAGEVEQYF
.	.	TRBV27	TRBJ2-7	TGTGCCAGCAGTTCAGGGAGCTCCTACGAGCAGTACTTC	CASSSGSSYEQYF
.	.	TRBV29-1	TRBJ2-7	TGCAGCGTTGTCGAGCCAGGAGGCTACGAGCAGTACTTC	CSVVEPGGYEQYF
TRBD1	.	TRBV7-2	TRBJ2-3	TGTGCCAGCAGCTTACACGGGACAGGCCCACTTTATACGCAGTATTTT	CASSLHGTGPLYTQYF
.	.	TRBV19	TRBJ2-1	TGTGCCAGTAGTATCGGAGCGGATGAGCAGTTCTTC	CASSIGADEQFF
.	.	TRBV7-9	TRBJ2-6	TGTGCCAGCAGCTTTCCGGTCTCTGGGGCCAACGTCCTGACTTTC	CASSFPVSGANVLTF
TRBD1	.	TRBV9	TRBJ1-5	TGTGCCAGCAGCATTGGACAGGGAAGCAATCAGCCCCAGCATTTT	CASSIGQGSNQPQHF
TRBD1	.	TRBV29-1	TRBJ2-7	TGCAGCGTTGAAGTAGGCGACAGGGCTCCCGAGCAGTACTTC	CSVEVGDRAPEQYF
TRBD2	.	TRBV6-6	TRBJ2-5	TGTGCCAGCAGTTACGAGCGGGAGGGATTTGGAGAGACCCAGTACTTC	CASSYEREGFGETQYF
TRBD2	.	TRBV11-2	TRBJ2-3	TGTGCCAGCAGCTTAGGGCCCCTAGCGGGCACCACAGATACGCAGTATTTT	CASSLGPLAGTTDTQYF
.	.	TRBV29-1	TRBJ2-1	TGCAGCGTTGAAGACCCAAGAGCCTTAACAAATCGACATAGCTCCTACAATGAGCAGTTCTTC	CSVEDPRALTNRHSSYNEQFF
.	once	TRBV5-6	TRBJ2-7	TGTGCCAGCAGCTTGGGGGGGCTCGAGCAGTACTTC	CASSLGGLEQYF
TRBD1	.	TRBV7-9	TRBJ2-7	TGTGCCAGCAGCCCCTATCCCCGGGACAGGGAATATCCCTACGAGCAGTACTTC	CASSPYPRDREYPYEQYF
.	few	TRBV15	TRBJ2-5	TGTGCCACCAGCCCTGGAACAGAAAACCAAGAGACCCAGTACTTC	CATSPGTENQETQYF
TRBD1	.	TRBV7-9	TRBJ1-1	TGTGCCAGCACAGAGACAGGGGCTCCTGAAGCTTTCTTT	CASTETGAPEAFF
.	once	TRBV15	TRBJ1-3	TGTGCCACCAGCGGCTGGACAGTCAATGGAAACACCATATATTTT	CATSGWTVNGNTIYF
.	.	TRBV5-1	TRBJ2-7	TGCGCCAGCAGCTTAGGAACAGAGCAGTACTTC	CASSLGTEQYF
.	.	TRBV27	TRBJ1-1	TGTGCCAGCAGTTCCTCCCCCGGGGGAAACACTGAAGCTTTCTTT	CASSSSPGGNTEAFF
TRBD1	.	TRBV11-2	TRBJ1-1	TGTGCCAGCAGCTTAGTGGCAGGGGGAGCTTTCTTT	CASSLVAGGAFF
.	.	TRBV30	TRBJ2-7	TGTGCCTGGAGTGTACCCCAGGGTTTGGGATACGAGCAGTACTTC	CAWSVPQGLGYEQYF
.	.	TRBV9	TRBJ2-2	TGTGCCAGCAGCGCCAGGGGGGCCGACGGCGGGGAGCTGTTTTTT	CASSARGADGGELFF
TRBD1	.	TRBV5-1	TRBJ2-7	TGCGCCAGCAGCTTGGGACAGGGGTCTTACGAGCAGTACTTC	CASSLGQGSYEQYF
TRBD2	.	TRBV29-1	TRBJ2-1	TGCAGCGTCCTAGCGGTGAGCTCCTACAATGAGCAGTTCTTC	CSVLAVSSYNEQFF
.	.	TRBV27	TRBJ2-7	TGTGCCAGCAGCCCCGGCACCGAGCAGTACTTC	CASSPGTEQYF
.	.	TRBV7-9	TRBJ2-3	TGTGCCAGCAGCAAGACAGATACGCAGTATTTT	CASSKTDTQYF